One sample yielded the 11 T cell receptor beta chains listed below, sequenced in a study of blood T cell repertoires in COVID-19. Only in-frame clones appear in the TCRdb table, and some are missing; sequencing was by immunoSEQ multiplex PCR. The top ten hold over 40% of the sample, which has about 28,000 clones, approximately 89% seen once. Specimen: peripheral blood. These receptors all come from a human donor with acute or convalescent COVID-19. The donor label of this sample is uncertain.

This chain joins TRBV18 and TRBJ1-2; D is uncertain. Germline V CDR1 and CDR2: KGHSH, LQKENI. Trimming took off 3 bases at V and 4 bases at J, with 12 bases between the two ends. CDR3 size: 14 residues. The CDR3 region has the DNA TGTGCCAGCTCACCCCCTGCCCGGGGCTATGGCTACACCTTC. Residues: CASSPPARGYGYTF.

The V and J genes are TRBV29-1 and TRBJ2-2, with 9 positions matching TRBD1. The CDR3 totals 14 residues. Germline trimming cut 6 bases from V and 2 bases from J; bases unmatched to any gene: 4. From germline, CDR1 is SQVTM and CDR2 ANQGSEA. DNA for the CDR3: TGCAGCGTCCGGACAGGGGTTAACACCGGGGAGCTGTTTTTT. Amino acid sequence: CSVRTGVNTGELFF.

As DNA, the CDR3 is TGTGCCAGCAGCTCTAGTGTGGGGGGGAGAACTGAAGCTTTCTTT. This translates into CASSSSVGGRTEAFF. This chain connects TRBV7-2 to TRBJ1-1; tentative D call: TRBD1 (5 bases). The germline V gene encodes CDR1 SGHTA and CDR2 FQGNSA. The V and J ends lost 4 bases and 5 bases respectively, with 17 bases between them. This CDR3 contains 15 residues.

This clone was observed once. The J gene is TRBJ2-1, the V gene TRBV7-2; 7 positions match TRBD2. This CDR3 comprises 16 residues. Germline CDR1 reads SGHTA; CDR2 reads FQGNSA. The V segment lost 2 bases and the J segment 8 bases; nucleotides outside the gene matches: 12. The CDR3 loop reads CASSLRRGRSGDEQFF. CDR3 sequence (DNA): TGTGCCAGCAGCTTAAGGCGCGGGAGAAGCGGGGATGAGCAGTTCTTC. The variable domain in full, with the rest retrieved from reference TRBV7-2 and TRBJ2-1, is GAGVSQSPSNKVTEKGKDVELRCDPISGHTALYWYRQSLGQGLEFLIYFQGNSAPDKSGLPSDRFSAERTGGSVSTLTIQRTQQEDSAVYLCASSLRRGRSGDEQFFGPGTRLTVL.

The gene calls are TRBV6-6 and TRBJ2-7; D remains unclear. Germline CDR1 MNHNY, CDR2 SVGAGI (reference sequence). The CDR3 sequence is 13 residues long. Trimming pared 0 bases from V and 6 bases from J, leaving 9 bases between. The CDR3 is CASSYSPWAEQYF. CDR3 in DNA: TGTGCCAGCAGTTACTCCCCCTGGGCCGAGCAGTACTTC.

V usage is TRBV9 and J usage is TRBJ2-7, with D perhaps matching TRBD1 (6 bases). Germline V gives CDR1 SGDLS, CDR2 YYNGEE. The V and J ends lost 3 bases and 8 bases respectively, with 15 bases between them. The CDR3 length is 13 residues. The CDR3 is CASSADLTGKQYV. The CDR3 bases are TGTGCCAGCAGCGCAGACCTTACAGGGAAGCAGTACGTC.

The V gene is TRBV2, the J gene TRBJ1-4, with TRBD1 identical over 12 bases. Unmatched junction bases numbered 5, after V lost 3 bases and J lost 3 bases. In germline, CDR1 is SNHLY, CDR2 FYNNEI. The CDR3 consists of 17 residues. The chain's CDR3 is CASSDGDRGLANEKLFF. For the CDR3, the DNA is TGTGCCAGCAGTGATGGGGACAGGGGGCTGGCTAATGAAAAACTGTTTTTT.

V gene TRBV5-4 combines with J gene TRBJ2-1, with 7 nucleotides matching TRBD2. Germline V gene data show CDR1 as SGHNT and CDR2 as YYREEE (reference sequence). This CDR3 is 16 amino acids long. Unmatched junction bases numbered 5, after V lost 0 bases and J lost 2 bases. CDR3 sequence: CASSLATLAAYNEQFF. CDR3 in DNA: TGTGCCAGCAGCTTGGCTACCCTAGCGGCCTACAATGAGCAGTTCTTC.

J is TRBJ1-6 and V is TRBV29-1; no clear D. The V end was cut by 4 bases, the J end by 6 bases, with 10 bases between. CDR1 and CDR2 (germline): SQVTM, ANQGSEA. This CDR3 comprises 13 residues. The CDR3 DNA is TGCAGCGTTGTAGTTTCGGTTAATTCACCCCTCCACTTT. Translating it yields CSVVVSVNSPLHF.

The rearrangement links TRBV4-1 to TRBJ1-2; D possibly corresponds to TRBD1 (6 bases). Trimming took off 3 bases at V and 0 bases at J, with 20 bases between the two ends. Germline V gives CDR1 MGHRA, CDR2 YSYEKL. The CDR3 consists of 18 residues. The chain's CDR3 is CASSQPMTTGRTNYGYTF. DNA for the CDR3: TGCGCCAGCAGCCAGCCCATGACGACAGGTCGGACTAACTATGGCTACACCTTC.

V is TRBV5-1 and J is TRBJ1-1, with D unclear. The CDR3 covers 14 residues. Germline V lookup: CDR1 SGHRS, CDR2 YFSETQ. The ends were cut back, 0 bases at V and 5 bases at J, with 11 bases in the middle. Here the CDR3 DNA reads TGCGCCAGCAGCTTGGAAGGACTGGTGACTGAAGCTTTCTTT. Protein product: CASSLEGLVTEAFF.